The 20 T cell receptor beta chains below come from one sample, sequenced in a study of blood T cell repertoires in COVID-19. Sequencing was performed with immunoSEQ multiplex PCR; in TCRdb, only in-frame clones are kept and a portion is missing. The sample lists around 200,000 clones, 88% occurring once. Material: peripheral blood. These receptors were taken from a man aged 30 to 39 with acute or convalescent COVID-19.

This clone was detected only once. V is TRBV12-5 and J is TRBJ2-1; 8 bases agree with TRBD2. The germline gives CDR1 LGHNT, CDR2 FRNRAP. This CDR3 has 16 amino acids. V lost 0 bases to trimming and J lost 6 bases; unmatched junction nucleotides: 7. This CDR3 is CASGLVTGGLVNEQFF. CDR3 DNA: TGTGCTAGTGGTTTGGTAACGGGGGGACTAGTCAATGAGCAGTTCTTC.

This clone has a handful of counts. V and J are TRBV5-1 and TRBJ2-3; 9 bases fit TRBD2. V was pared by 4 bases and J by 2 bases, with 8 bases of the junction left unmatched. The CDR3 extends over 16 amino acids. Germline V gene lookup returns CDR1 SGHRS and CDR2 YFSETQ. CDR3 loop: CASSRIGLAFTDTQYF. The CDR3 DNA reads TGCGCCAGCAGCAGAATAGGACTAGCGTTCACAGATACGCAGTATTTT.

In this sample, this clone turned up once. V gene TRBV29-1 combines with J gene TRBJ1-1, with D perhaps TRBD1 (6 bases). Germline V gives CDR1 SQVTM, CDR2 ANQGSEA. The CDR3 spans 13 residues. V lost 3 bases and J 3 bases, leaving 11 bases between the germline ends. The CDR3 here is CSVEKNRDTEAFF. The CDR3 DNA reads TGCAGCGTTGAGAAGAACAGGGACACTGAAGCTTTCTTT.

This rearrangement joins TRBV6-5 to TRBJ1-2; no reliable D call. This CDR3 has 13 residues. With 7 bases removed from V and 4 bases from J, the gap between germline ends came to 13 bases. Germline-derived CDR1 and CDR2 are MNHEY and SVGAGI. The CDR3 here is CASTLAWGYGYTF. For the CDR3, the DNA is TGTGCCAGCACCCTAGCCTGGGGCTATGGCTACACCTTC.

This clone occurred once. The rearrangement links TRBV3-1 (or the pseudogene TRBV3-2) to TRBJ2-2; tentatively, D is TRBD2 (5 bases). V lost 0 bases, J lost 0 bases, and 14 bases lay in between. Germline CDR1 LGHDT, CDR2 YNNKEL (reference sequence). The length of the CDR3 is 18 residues. The chain's CDR3 is CASSQEKTLATNTGELFF. For the CDR3, the DNA is TGTGCCAGCAGCCAAGAGAAAACGCTAGCAACGAACACCGGGGAGCTGTTTTTT.

The CDR3 DNA sequence: TGCAGCGCCAGACAGGTGAACTCCTACGAGCAGTACTTC. This encodes CSARQVNSYEQYF. The V call is TRBV29-1, the J call TRBJ2-7; a weak D match, TRBD1 (6 bases). This CDR3 has 13 amino acids. In germline, CDR1 is SQVTM, CDR2 ANQGSEA. V was cut by 7 bases and J by 0 bases, with 13 bases left in between.

The rearrangement links TRBV19 to TRBJ1-5; the D gene is possibly TRBD1 (6 bases). The CDR3 runs to 9 residues. Trimming took 11 bases from V and 10 from J, leaving 9 bases between them. Per germline, CDR1 LNHDA and CDR2 SQIVND (reference sequence). CDR3 coding DNA: TGTGCCGGGGGCAATCCCCAGCATTTT. Residues: CAGGNPQHF. Drawing the rest from reference TRBV19 and TRBJ1-5, the complete variable domain is DGGITQSPKYLFRKEGQNVTLSCEQNLNHDAMYWYRQDPGQGLRLIYYSQIVNDFQKGDIAEGYSVSREKKESFPLTVTSAQKNPTAFYLCAGGNPQHFGDGTRLSIL.

This chain connects TRBV7-8 to TRBJ1-5; D perhaps matches TRBD1 (5 bases). The CDR3 length is 13 residues. The ends were cut back, 11 bases at V and 1 base at J, with 12 bases in the middle. The germline gives CDR1 SGHVS, CDR2 FQNEAQ. The CDR3 is CAGGGSSNQPQHF. The CDR3 nucleotides read TGTGCCGGGGGGGGATCCAGCAATCAGCCCCAGCATTTT. The full variable domain, its missing parts supplied by reference TRBV7-8 and TRBJ1-5, is GAGVSQSPRYKVAKRGQDVALRCDPISGHVSLFWYQQALGQGPEFLTYFQNEAQLDKSGLPSDRFFAERPEGSVSTLKIQRTQQEDSAVYLCAGGGSSNQPQHFGDGTRLSIL.

CDR3 residues: CASSRGGRGTEAFF. DNA for the CDR3: TGTGCCAGCAGTAGGGGAGGGCGAGGCACTGAAGCTTTCTTT. The chain links TRBV25-1 to TRBJ1-1, with D perhaps TRBD1 (5 bases). This CDR3 is 14 amino acids long. Per the germline V gene, CDR1 is MGHDK and CDR2 is SYGVNS. V lost 5 bases to trimming and J lost 4 bases, with 14 bases between them.

The chain is built from TRBV6-5 and TRBJ2-7; 10 nucleotides line up with TRBD2. With V trimmed by 8 bases and J by 3 bases, 1 base remained unmatched. The CDR3 consists of 12 residues. The germline gives CDR1 MNHEY, CDR2 SVGAGI. This chain's CDR3 is CASLAGVYEQYF. CDR3 coding DNA: TGTGCCAGCCTAGCGGGAGTCTACGAGCAGTACTTC.

The rearrangement links TRBV27 to TRBJ2-1; TRBD2 aligns across 14 bases. This CDR3 has 18 amino acids. Germline V lookup: CDR1 MNHEY, CDR2 SMNVEV (reference sequence). The V segment lost 9 bases and the J segment 5 bases; nucleotides outside the gene matches: 15. CDR3 amino acids: CASQLWTSGRRLNNEQFF. The CDR3 coding sequence is TGTGCCAGTCAACTATGGACTAGCGGGAGGCGATTAAACAATGAGCAGTTCTTC.

V and J are TRBV19 and TRBJ1-1; D remains unclear. Germline CDR1 is LNHDA and CDR2 is SQIVND (reference sequence). Trimming took off 6 bases at V and 1 base at J, with 12 bases between the two ends. The CDR3 totals 14 residues. In nucleotides, the CDR3 is TGTGCCAGTAGCTTTACACGAGGGAACACTGAAGCTTTCTTT. It encodes CASSFTRGNTEAFF.

This clone was picked up one time. The V and J genes are TRBV9 and TRBJ1-2, with 8 bases matching TRBD1. CDR3 size: 14 residues. CDR1 is SGDLS, CDR2 YYNGEE, per germline. Trimming cost V 4 bases and J 3 bases; bases outside gene matches: 5. CDR3 sequence (DNA): TGTGCCAGCAGCCATGACAGGGGAGACTATGGCTACACCTTC. Translated, it gives CASSHDRGDYGYTF.

The genes are TRBV11-1 and TRBJ2-5; 13 positions match TRBD2. V lost 6 bases to trimming and J lost 5 bases; unmatched junction nucleotides: 6. CDR1 and CDR2 from the germline V gene are SGHAT and FQDESV (reference sequence). The CDR3 covers 15 residues. For the CDR3, the DNA is TGTGCCAGCAGGAGGACTAGCGGGGGCTACGAGACCCAGTACTTC. Amino acids: CASRRTSGGYETQYF.

J is TRBJ2-2 and V is TRBV24-1; TRBD2 agrees at 10 bases. J was trimmed by 5 bases and V by 3 bases; bases with no gene match: 5. Germline V lookup: CDR1 KGHDR, CDR2 SFDVKD. The CDR3 length is 16 residues. The CDR3 spells CATSDILAGSTGELFF. The CDR3 DNA is TGTGCCACCAGTGATATACTAGCGGGATCAACCGGGGAGCTGTTTTTT.

This chain uses TRBV2 with TRBJ1-1; D gene ambiguous. Germline V CDR1 and CDR2: SNHLY, FYNNEI. The CDR3 has 15 residues. Trimming removed 4 bases from V and 5 bases from J, with 17 bases in between. The CDR3: CASSGWSGMGTEAFF. CDR3 nucleotide sequence: TGTGCCAGCAGTGGATGGTCCGGGATGGGGACTGAAGCTTTCTTT.

The chain is built from TRBV18 and TRBJ1-1; no clear D gene. The germline V gene has CDR1 KGHSH and CDR2 LQKENI. The V gene lost 2 bases and the J gene lost 4 bases, with 14 bases spanning the gap. This CDR3 spans 15 amino acids. The CDR3: CASSPFSSFGTEAFF. The DNA of the CDR3 is TGTGCCAGCTCACCATTTTCCTCGTTCGGCACTGAAGCTTTCTTT.

This clone appeared a single time. This chain links TRBV28 with TRBJ2-5; D is possibly TRBD1 (6 bases). Deletions cut 7 bases from V and 7 bases from J, with 22 bases between. The CDR3 extends over 15 amino acids. Germline V gene data show CDR1 as MDHEN and CDR2 as SYDVKM. The CDR3 sequence: CASNGSGAVRATQYF. In DNA form, the CDR3 reads TGTGCCAGCAATGGGTCAGGGGCGGTGAGGGCGACCCAGTACTTC.

V gene TRBV10-1 combines with J gene TRBJ1-1; TRBD1 matches at 7 bases. CDR1 is WNHNN and CDR2 is SYGVQD in the germline V gene (reference sequence). J gave up 5 bases and V 5 bases, and 8 bases lay outside the gene matches. The CDR3 length is 14 residues. The CDR3 DNA reads TGCGCCAGCAGTTGGGACAGAATCACGACTGAAGCTTTCTTT. Amino acids: CASSWDRITTEAFF.

V gene TRBV19 combines with J gene TRBJ1-6; D gene unclear. This CDR3 has 14 amino acids. With 3 bases removed from V and 6 bases from J, the gap between germline ends came to 9 bases. Germline lookup yields CDR1 LNHDA and CDR2 SQIVND (reference sequence). CDR3 DNA sequence: TGTGCCAGTAGTATGGACGGGGTTAATTCACCCCTCCACTTT. Translating gives CASSMDGVNSPLHF.